A single sample is the source of the 15 T cell receptor beta chains below, sequenced in a study of T cells in Graves' hyperthyroidism and ophthalmopathy. Amplification of TCR beta CDR3 regions was performed using RNA transcripts as template. The HTBI primer set drove a first-round RT-PCR of the TCR CDR3. A single record per CDR3 protein comes from TCRdb applying MiXCR to the multiplex PCR reads. The top ten clones hold 5.3% of a sample with approximately 420,000 distinct CDR3 sequences, approximately 15% of them seen once. Sequencing was carried out using blood. The receptors were gathered from a woman younger than 30 with Graves' hyperthyroidism.

The sample holds many counts of this clonotype. The chain carries TRBV7-6 and TRBJ2-7; D uncertain. The CDR3 has 18 residues. Germline V gene lookup returns CDR1 SGHVS and CDR2 FNYEAQ. Trimming took off 0 bases at V and 0 bases at J, with 18 bases between the two ends. The CDR3 nucleotides are TGTGCCAGCAGCTTAGCGTCTTTTGGCAGCTCAAGCTCCTACGAGCAGTACTTC. Translated, it gives CASSLASFGSSSSYEQYF.

The rearrangement joins TRBV5-6 to TRBJ1-4, with D unclear. Between the trimmed V and J ends, which lost 4 bases and 4 bases, there was a span of 17 bases. The CDR3 consists of 16 residues. Germline loops: CDR1 SGHDT, CDR2 YYEEEE. The CDR3 nucleotides read TGTGCCAGCAGCGGCCGTAGAGGTGATTATAATGAAAAACTGTTTTTT. This codes for CASSGRRGDYNEKLFF.

This clonotype was seen many times. The chain is built from TRBV6-6 and TRBJ2-1, with 10 bases fitting TRBD1. CDR3 size: 17 residues. The germline CDR1 and CDR2 sequences are MNHNY and SVGAGI (reference sequence). The ends lost 2 bases at V and 3 bases at J; junction bases unmatched: 7. The CDR3 here is CASSYTPGDRGYNEQFF. In nucleotides, the CDR3 is TGTGCCAGCAGTTACACTCCGGGGGACAGGGGCTACAATGAGCAGTTCTTC.

This clonotype was seen repeatedly, ten times or more. V is TRBV12-3 or TRBV12-4 and J is TRBJ1-5; D is uncertain. The CDR3 spans 14 residues. V gave up 5 bases and J gave up 4 bases, with 12 bases separating them. The CDR3 DNA sequence: TGTGCCAGCAGTGGACCCGTGGGAAATCAGCCCCAGCATTTT. It yields the protein CASSGPVGNQPQHF.

This clonotype was counted at least ten times. The J gene is TRBJ1-2, the V gene TRBV2; the match to TRBD1 covers 9 bases. From germline, CDR1 is SNHLY and CDR2 FYNNEI. J gave up 1 base and V 4 bases, and 7 bases lay outside the gene matches. The CDR3 has 16 residues. CDR3 coding DNA: TGTGCCAGCAGTGGTAGGACAGGGGATTTTAACTATGGCTACACCTTC. Translating it yields CASSGRTGDFNYGYTF.

The chain carries TRBV20-1 and TRBJ2-3; 8 bases align to TRBD2. Germline assignment: CDR1 DFQATT and CDR2 SNEGSKA (reference sequence). This CDR3 contains 16 residues. V trimming: 1 base; J trimming: 2 bases; junction bases outside the gene matches: 8. The CDR3 sequence is CSARGSGGPYTDTQYF. As DNA, the CDR3 is TGCAGTGCTAGAGGGTCGGGAGGGCCGTACACAGATACGCAGTATTTT.

This clonotype was seen repeatedly, ten times or more. This chain links TRBV20-1 with TRBJ2-5; D may be TRBD1 (6 bases). Trimming left V 4 bases short and J 1 base short, with 16 bases between. In germline, CDR1 is DFQATT, CDR2 SNEGSKA (reference sequence). The length of the CDR3 is 15 residues. The CDR3 loop is CSAIHLQGAQETQYF. As DNA, the CDR3 is TGCAGTGCTATACACCTACAGGGAGCCCAAGAGACCCAGTACTTC.

About this clonotype: This may stem from a read error, because a much larger clone lies one nucleotide away. The chain couples TRBV12-3 or TRBV12-4 to TRBJ2-3; possible D gene TRBD2, 6 bases. Trimming shortened V by 3 bases and J by 4 bases, and 14 bases separated the two germline ends. CDR3 length equals 15 residues. CDR3 loop: CASSFREYRADTQYF. CDR3 in DNA: TGTGCCAGCAGTTTCCGGGAGTATCGCGCAGATACGCAGTATTTT.

Ten or more counts support this clonotype. The chain carries TRBV20-1 and TRBJ1-5; D unresolved. CDR3 length equals 15 residues. V shed 1 base and J shed 7 bases, with 17 bases lying between them. Germline CDR1 and CDR2: DFQATT and SNEGSKA (reference sequence). The CDR3 DNA sequence: TGCAGTGCTAGAGGGGAGACCCCGGCCGGCCAGCCCCAGCATTTT. This gives the protein CSARGETPAGQPQHF.

This clonotype was seen a few times. The genes are TRBV19 and TRBJ2-7; D is perhaps TRBD1 (6 bases). CDR3 size: 14 residues. With 8 bases removed from V and 0 bases from J, the gap between germline ends came to 14 bases. Germline-derived CDR1 and CDR2 are LNHDA and SQIVND (reference sequence). The CDR3 reads CASAGGQTSYEQYF. CDR3 in DNA: TGTGCCAGTGCCGGCGGACAGACCTCCTACGAGCAGTACTTC.

The genes are TRBV20-1 and TRBJ2-3; 15 bases align to TRBD2. CDR1 is DFQATT and CDR2 is SNEGSKA in the germline V gene (reference sequence). This CDR3 is built from 18 residues. After removal of 4 bases from V and 3 bases from J, the junction contained 11 bases not matched to a gene. DNA of the CDR3: TGCAGTGCTAACGGACTAGCGGGAGGGCCATTGGGTACAGATACGCAGTATTTT. It is translated as CSANGLAGGPLGTDTQYF.

The V call is TRBV5-1, the J call TRBJ1-2, with TRBD1 identical over 8 bases. The CDR3 extends over 16 amino acids. Trimming took 3 bases from V and 1 from J; bases not matched to a gene: 8. The V gene's germline CDR1 is SGHRS and CDR2 YFSETQ. The CDR3 spells CASSSTGTGLNYGYTF. The DNA for the CDR3 is TGCGCCAGCAGCTCCACCGGGACAGGCCTTAACTATGGCTACACCTTC.

This clonotype was detected a few times. The chain carries TRBV4-1 and TRBJ1-4; TRBD1 might be the D (5 bases). The V gene's germline CDR1 is MGHRA and CDR2 YSYEKL. The CDR3 is 16 residues long. The ends were cut back, 1 base at V and 7 bases at J, with 16 bases in the middle. The CDR3 coding sequence is TGCGCCAGCAGCCAAGGGGGAGGGGATGGCGTTGAAAAACTGTTTTTT. It is translated as CASSQGGGDGVEKLFF.

The chain has TRBV9 and TRBJ2-3; D gene unclear. Germline CDR1 reads SGDLS; CDR2 reads YYNGEE. This CDR3 region has 14 residues. The ends were cut back, 2 bases at V and 2 bases at J, with 9 bases in the middle. CDR3 sequence: CASSVAAATDTQYF. CDR3 sequence (DNA): TGTGCCAGCAGCGTGGCGGCTGCCACAGATACGCAGTATTTT.

There are a few counts of this clonotype. V gene TRBV10-3 combines with J gene TRBJ1-2; D may be TRBD1 (6 bases). From germline, CDR1 is ENHRY and CDR2 SYGVKD. CDR3 length: 14 residues. V lost 6 bases to trimming and J lost 4 bases, with 15 bases between them. The CDR3 bases are TGTGCCATCAGCACAGGGCAGGGTGGCTATGGCTACACCTTC. Translation gives CAISTGQGGYGYTF.